The 20 T cell receptor beta chains below were found in one sample sequenced in a study of graft-versus-host responses after intestinal transplantation (dated by TCRdb to about 2021). Libraries were prepared through the immunoSEQ multiplex PCR assay. Drawn from immuneACCESS, this table holds only the in-frame rearrangements with V and J called that TCRdb kept. Clones are partly lost; checked studies trace under half to an unresolved V gene and leave the rest unexplained. The table for this sample lists roughly 89,000 clones; 92% of them were counted only once. Over 0.15% of the sample rests with the top ten. No antigen is known for these receptors. What this sample's time point label stands for: cells obtained before transplantation from donor or recipient. Sequenced material: unstimulated CD4+ T cells sorted from spleen or lymph node cells, taken before intestinal transplant. The source is a human donor who received an intestinal transplant.

The chain employs TRBV7-9 and TRBJ2-3; maybe TRBD1 (5 bases). Trimming left V 6 bases short and J 1 base short, with 8 bases between. Germline V gene data show CDR1 as SEHNR and CDR2 as FQNEAQ (reference sequence). This CDR3 has 13 amino acids. The CDR3 sequence: CASSLGGTDTQYF. As DNA, the CDR3 is TGTGCCAGCAGTCTAGGGGGCACAGATACGCAGTATTTT.

This chain uses TRBV6-6 with TRBJ1-5; no reliable D call. V was shortened by 6 bases and J by 1 base, with 16 bases between the two germline ends. CDR1 and CDR2 (germline): MNHNY, SVGAGI (reference sequence). CDR3 size: 16 residues. The CDR3 nucleotides are TGTGCCAGCAGCCCCCTTCGGGGTATGAGCAATCAGCCCCAGCATTTT. It codes for CASSPLRGMSNQPQHF.

This chain uses TRBV27 with TRBJ1-1; no firm D call. V shed 5 bases and J shed 1 base, with 8 bases lying between them. This CDR3 comprises 13 residues. Germline loops: CDR1 MNHEY, CDR2 SMNVEV (reference sequence). The CDR3 sequence: CASSLQRNTEAFF. The CDR3 nucleotides are TGTGCCAGCAGTCTTCAGCGGAACACTGAAGCTTTCTTT.

The V gene is TRBV10-2, the J gene TRBJ2-1; 7 nucleotides match TRBD2. The CDR3 contains 15 residues. Germline values: CDR1 WSHSY, CDR2 SAAADI. V dropped 7 bases and J dropped 7; count of bases not matched to a gene: 13. In DNA form, the CDR3 reads TGCGCCAGCACCCCCATGGAGGCGGGGGTTAATGAGCAGTTCTTC. Its translation: CASTPMEAGVNEQFF.

In this sample, this clone turned up once. V gene TRBV6-1 combines with J gene TRBJ1-2, with no clear D. The CDR3 is made up of 15 amino acids. Trimming pared 4 bases from V and 0 bases from J, leaving 12 bases between. The germline CDR1 and CDR2 sequences are MNHNS and SASEGT. This CDR3 reads CASSAPPQANYGYTF. In DNA, the CDR3 is TGTGCCAGCAGTGCCCCCCCGCAGGCTAACTATGGCTACACCTTC.

The chain joins TRBV30 to TRBJ2-3; possible D gene TRBD2, 6 bases. CDR3 length equals 14 residues. Deletions cut 0 bases from V and 7 bases from J, with 14 bases between. The germline gives CDR1 GTSNPN, CDR2 SVGIG (reference sequence). The CDR3 loop reads CAWSVGGKGYTQYF. The CDR3 DNA reads as TGTGCCTGGAGTGTGGGGGGTAAGGGTTATACGCAGTATTTT. Full variable domain (missing parts from reference TRBV30 and TRBJ2-3): SQTIHQWPATLVQPVGSPLSLECTVEGTSNPNLYWYRQAAGRGLQLLFYSVGIGQISSEVPQNLSASRPQDRQFILSSKKLLLSDSGFYLCAWSVGGKGYTQYFGPGTRLTVL.

The J gene is TRBJ1-6, the V gene TRBV4-3; D unclear. Per germline, CDR1 LGHNA and CDR2 YSLEER. V gave up 1 base and J gave up 13 bases, with 17 bases separating them. This CDR3 region has 15 residues. CDR3 loop: CASSQVDSQQYPLHF. CDR3 nucleotide sequence: TGCGCCAGCAGCCAAGTCGACTCCCAGCAATACCCCCTCCACTTT.

The chain carries TRBV5-4 and TRBJ2-2; 9 bases are a match to TRBD2. This CDR3 spans 15 amino acids. Germline V gives CDR1 SGHNT, CDR2 YYREEE (reference sequence). J lost 3 bases, V lost 2 bases, and 2 bases had no gene match. CDR3 sequence reads: CASSFRLADTGELFF. The CDR3 coding sequence is TGTGCCAGCAGCTTTCGACTAGCGGACACCGGGGAGCTGTTTTTT.

The V call is TRBV12-5, the J call TRBJ2-3, with 8 bases identical to TRBD2. CDR1 and CDR2 (germline): LGHNT, FRNRAP. Unmatched junction bases numbered 10, after V lost 0 bases and J lost 2 bases. This CDR3 has 18 amino acids. The CDR3 nucleotides are TGTGCTAGTGGTTTGGTTCCTAAGGCTAGCGGGTTCACAGATACGCAGTATTTT. Its translation: CASGLVPKASGFTDTQYF.

A few counts support this clone. This chain uses TRBV6-5 with TRBJ1-1; TRBD1 matches at 10 bases. V lost 6 bases, J lost 6 bases, and 4 bases stayed unmatched. Germline V gives CDR1 MNHEY, CDR2 SVGAGI. The CDR3 loop spans 13 amino acids. CDR3 sequence (DNA): TGTGCCAGCAGATGGGACAGGGGACCTGAAGCTTTCTTT. Translation: CASRWDRGPEAFF.

This chain connects TRBV9 to TRBJ2-7; the match to TRBD2 covers 8 bases. With 4 bases clipped from V and 6 bases from J, the junction kept 9 bases outside the gene matches. The germline V gene encodes CDR1 SGDLS and CDR2 YYNGEE. The CDR3 covers 14 residues. The CDR3 is CASSPGLEFFEQYF. In DNA, the CDR3 is TGTGCCAGCAGCCCGGGACTAGAGTTCTTCGAGCAGTACTTC.

The chain carries TRBV30 and TRBJ1-2; D uncertain. There are 14 residues in the CDR3. V was cut by 0 bases and J by 3 bases, with 11 bases left in between. From germline, CDR1 is GTSNPN and CDR2 SVGIG (reference sequence). The CDR3 region is CAWSVSEGYYGYTF. CDR3 DNA: TGTGCCTGGAGTGTAAGCGAGGGCTACTATGGCTACACCTTC.

In this sample, this clone turned up once. This chain connects TRBV14 to TRBJ1-2; 11 bases are shared with TRBD1. The CDR3 has 16 amino acids. Germline assignment: CDR1 SGHDN and CDR2 FVKESK. Trimming removed 2 bases from V and 4 bases from J; junction bases left unmatched: 6. CDR3 coding DNA: TGTGCCAGCAGCCAACACCGGGACAGGGGGACCTATGGCTACACCTTC. As protein: CASSQHRDRGTYGYTF.

The CDR3 DNA reads as TGTGCCAGCAGCCAAGGGACAGGGGCTAACACCGGGGAGCTGTTTTTT. Translating it yields CASSQGTGANTGELFF. The V call is TRBV7-3, the J call TRBJ2-2; 10 positions match TRBD1. The CDR3 covers 16 residues. Germline V gene sequence: CDR1 SGHTA, CDR2 FQGTGA. The junction had 5 bases not matched to a gene; V was cut back by 5 bases and J by 2 bases.

This chain links TRBV30 with TRBJ2-6, with D possibly TRBD2 on 5 matching bases. V gave up 2 bases and J gave up 0 bases, with 11 bases separating them. The CDR3 extends over 16 amino acids. The germline V gene has CDR1 GTSNPN and CDR2 SVGIG (reference sequence). CDR3 residues: CAWSLGRTSGANVLTF. DNA for the CDR3: TGTGCCTGGAGTCTGGGGAGAACCTCTGGGGCCAACGTCCTGACTTTC.

V is TRBV10-3 and J is TRBJ1-3; 9 positions match TRBD1. The trim removed 6 bases at V and 7 bases at J, leaving 7 bases unmatched. Per germline, CDR1 ENHRY and CDR2 SYGVKD. The CDR3 is made up of 14 amino acids. CDR3 in amino acids: CAISRDREGNTIYF. CDR3 nucleotide sequence: TGTGCCATCAGCCGGGACAGGGAAGGTAACACCATATATTTT.

J is TRBJ1-6 and V is TRBV30; maybe TRBD1 (5 bases). The V and J ends lost 0 bases and 8 bases respectively, with 11 bases between them. The CDR3 is made up of 14 amino acids. CDR1 GTSNPN and CDR2 SVGIG come from the germline V gene (reference sequence). The CDR3 is CAWSVQGVDSPLHF. DNA for the CDR3: TGTGCCTGGAGTGTCCAGGGCGTTGATTCACCCCTCCACTTT. The full variable domain, rest sourced from reference TRBV30 and TRBJ1-6, is SQTIHQWPATLVQPVGSPLSLECTVEGTSNPNLYWYRQAAGRGLQLLFYSVGIGQISSEVPQNLSASRPQDRQFILSSKKLLLSDSGFYLCAWSVQGVDSPLHFGNGTRLTVT.

The V call is TRBV6-5, the J call TRBJ1-1; D gene unclear. V dropped 0 bases and J dropped 0 bases, with 8 bases sitting between them. This CDR3 is built from 15 residues. CDR1 and CDR2 (germline): MNHEY, SVGAGI. The CDR3 loop reads CASSYSAGLNTEAFF. The CDR3 DNA reads as TGTGCCAGCAGTTACTCGGCAGGTTTGAACACTGAAGCTTTCTTT.

This chain connects TRBV28 to TRBJ1-4; D not resolved. The V end lost 6 bases, the J end lost 6 bases, and 8 bases lay between the germline ends. Germline CDR1 and CDR2: MDHEN and SYDVKM. This CDR3 region has 12 residues. The CDR3 region has the DNA TGTGCCAGCAGCTTACTCTATGAAAAACTGTTTTTT. The encoded protein is CASSLLYEKLFF.

V usage is TRBV5-1 and J usage is TRBJ1-1; possible D gene TRBD1, 5 bases. Germline V gene data show CDR1 as SGHRS and CDR2 as YFSETQ. Trimming took 3 bases from V and 4 from J, leaving 16 bases between them. The CDR3 is made up of 15 amino acids. CDR3 sequence: CASSSWGGVGTEAFF. CDR3 DNA sequence: TGCGCCAGCAGCTCCTGGGGCGGGGTGGGCACTGAAGCTTTCTTT.